The 15 T cell receptor beta chains reported below all come from one sample, sequenced in a study of blood T cell repertoires in COVID-19 (dated by TCRdb to between 2020 and 2021). Library generation was performed with the immunoSEQ multiplex PCR assay. Here the immuneACCESS table is served through TCRdb, limited to in-frame sequences with V and J called. Missing clones are a known gap in these copies; in checked studies unresolved V genes cover under half, and the rest lacks a known reason. In all, the sample holds some 40,000 clones, and about 88% of those were seen once. The ten biggest clones cover about 2.3% of the sample. Sequences were obtained from peripheral blood. These TCRs come from a human donor in a cohort sampled during active COVID-19.

The rearrangement uses TRBV19 and TRBJ2-1, with D tentatively TRBD2 (7 bases). Germline values: CDR1 LNHDA, CDR2 SQIVND (reference sequence). V shed 7 bases and J shed 0 bases, with 13 bases lying between them. The CDR3 loop spans 15 amino acids. CDR3 amino acids: CASTNRGGSYNEQFF. DNA for the CDR3: TGTGCCAGTACCAATAGGGGGGGCTCCTACAATGAGCAGTTCTTC.

V and J are TRBV5-1 and TRBJ2-5, with D possibly TRBD2 on 6 matching bases. The CDR3 is 13 amino acids. Germline V gene data show CDR1 as SGHRS and CDR2 as YFSETQ. V was trimmed by 0 bases and J by 4 bases, leaving 7 bases between them. The CDR3 protein is CASSLGRGETQYF. CDR3 coding DNA: TGCGCCAGCAGCTTGGGGAGGGGAGAGACCCAGTACTTC. Using reference TRBV5-1 and TRBJ2-5 for the parts outside the CDR3, the full variable domain is KAGVTQTPRYLIKTRGQQVTLSCSPISGHRSVSWYQQTPGQGLQFLFEYFSETQRNKGNFPGRFSGRQFSNSRSEMNVSTLELGDSALYLCASSLGRGETQYFGPGTRLLVL.

The table lists this clone with a count of one. This chain links TRBV7-9 with TRBJ1-1; 8 nucleotides match TRBD1. Per germline, CDR1 SEHNR and CDR2 FQNEAQ (reference sequence). The CDR3 sequence is 17 residues long. The V segment lost 3 bases and the J segment 0 bases; nucleotides outside the gene matches: 9. CDR3 amino acids: CASSLLQGGPLNTEAFF. Written as DNA, the CDR3 is TGTGCCAGCAGCTTGCTACAGGGGGGGCCCTTGAACACTGAAGCTTTCTTT.

This clone was observed a few times. The chain's CDR3 is CASSGYFYGYTF. DNA for the CDR3: TGTGCCAGCAGCGGGTATTTCTATGGCTACACCTTC. The chain couples TRBV2 to TRBJ1-2; D unclear. Germline assignment: CDR1 SNHLY and CDR2 FYNNEI. The CDR3 extends over 12 amino acids. Trimming took off 6 bases at V and 4 bases at J, with 9 bases between the two ends.

This clone was counted once. The chain has TRBV2 and TRBJ1-1, with 8 bases that match TRBD1. The germline V gene has CDR1 SNHLY and CDR2 FYNNEI. The CDR3 is 13 amino acids. Trimming at V came to 8 bases and at J to 7 bases, leaving 9 bases not matched to a gene. Written as DNA, the CDR3 is TGTGCCAGCCGAGGGGGACAGGAGTTTGAAGCTTTCTTT. Protein: CASRGGQEFEAFF.

V usage is TRBV11-2 and J usage is TRBJ2-3, with 8 positions matching TRBD2. The J segment lost 2 bases and the V segment lost 5 bases, leaving 9 bases of the junction unmatched. The germline CDR1 and CDR2 sequences are SGHAT and FQNNGV. This CDR3 comprises 16 residues. CDR3 in amino acids: CASSPGWRGATDTQYF. The DNA for the CDR3 is TGTGCCAGCAGCCCCGGTTGGCGGGGGGCCACAGATACGCAGTATTTT.

V and J are TRBV5-1 and TRBJ2-1, with 10 bases identical to TRBD2. Germline V gene sequence: CDR1 SGHRS, CDR2 YFSETQ. The CDR3 is 15 amino acids. Trimming took 1 base from V and 5 from J; bases not matched to a gene: 3. CDR3 residues: CASSLLLAGDNEQFF. DNA for the CDR3: TGCGCCAGCAGCTTGCTGCTAGCGGGAGACAATGAGCAGTTCTTC.

This chain joins TRBV18 and TRBJ2-1, with 11 bases identical to TRBD1. The CDR3 runs 16 residues. V was pared by 2 bases and J by 2 bases, with 2 bases of the junction left unmatched. Germline CDR1 reads KGHSH; CDR2 reads LQKENI. Here the CDR3 reads CASSPGGQGAYNEQFF. CDR3 sequence (DNA): TGTGCCAGCTCACCAGGGGGACAGGGGGCCTACAATGAGCAGTTCTTC.

This chain uses TRBV11-2 with TRBJ2-3, with TRBD2 matching over 13 bases. With V trimmed by 5 bases and J by 8 bases, 7 bases remained unmatched. Germline V CDR1 and CDR2: SGHAT, FQNNGV. This CDR3 contains 15 residues. The CDR3 spells CASSPGTSGEATQYF. DNA for the CDR3: TGTGCCAGCAGCCCGGGGACTAGCGGGGAAGCTACGCAGTATTTT.

CDR3 loop: CASSVAGHANQPQHF. For the CDR3, the DNA is TGTGCCAGCAGCGTAGCGGGACACGCTAATCAGCCCCAGCATTTT. The chain links TRBV9 to TRBJ1-5; maybe TRBD1 (6 bases). This CDR3 spans 15 amino acids. Germline V gives CDR1 SGDLS, CDR2 YYNGEE. Trimming took 0 bases from V and 4 from J, leaving 11 bases between them. Full variable domain (missing parts from reference TRBV9 and TRBJ1-5): DSGVTQTPKHLITATGQRVTLRCSPRSGDLSVYWYQQSLDQGLQFLIQYYNGEERAKGNILERFSAQQFPDLHSELNLSSLELGDSALYFCASSVAGHANQPQHFGDGTRLSIL.

The chain employs TRBV7-4 and TRBJ1-5; D ambiguous. The CDR3 totals 17 residues. CDR1 is SGHVT, CDR2 SQSDAQ, per germline. V was clipped by 5 bases and J by 7 bases, with 24 bases between them. The CDR3, as DNA: TGTGCCAGCAGCCTACTGGACGCGGCGGGTCCCGGGCAGCCCCAGCATTTT. Amino acids: CASSLLDAAGPGQPQHF.

As regards this clone: At one of its ends the junction is not consistent with the germline gene, which may arise from a read error. The rearrangement uses TRBV5-1 and TRBJ2-3; 7 bases are shared with TRBD1. CDR1 and CDR2 from the germline V gene are SGHRS and YFSETQ. This CDR3 has 15 amino acids. The CDR3 spells CASSLETTGTATQYF. Here the CDR3 DNA reads TGCGCCAGCAGCTTGGAAACTACAGGGACAGCTACGCAGTATTTT.

The V and J genes are TRBV7-6 and TRBJ2-2; a possible D gene is TRBD1 (5 bases). Looked up from germline, CDR1 is SGHVS and CDR2 is FNYEAQ. The CDR3 is made up of 15 amino acids. V lost 5 bases and J lost 5, with 15 bases in between. The CDR3 coding sequence is TGTGCCAGCAGCGGTAGGGCAGGGCGTACCGGGGAGCTGTTTTTT. Encoded protein: CASSGRAGRTGELFF.

CDR3 coding DNA: TGCGCCAGCAGTGAGTCAATATCAGGGGCCAAGAGGAATTTCTTT. It specifies CASSESISGAKRNFF. This sequence joins TRBV10-2 and TRBJ1-1, with D possibly being TRBD1 (6 bases). The CDR3 spans 15 residues. Germline values: CDR1 WSHSY, CDR2 SAAADI. With 0 bases removed from V and 13 bases from J, the gap between germline ends came to 21 bases.

The chain employs TRBV19 and TRBJ1-1; tentatively, D is TRBD1 (5 bases). The V end was cut by 2 bases, the J end by 3 bases, with 10 bases between. Germline V CDR1 and CDR2: LNHDA, SQIVND (reference sequence). CDR3 length: 14 residues. The CDR3 is CASSISGYDTEAFF. For the CDR3, the DNA is TGTGCCAGTAGTATATCAGGGTACGACACTGAAGCTTTCTTT.